The present TCR beta chain was sequenced within a study of vaccination and CD4 T cells after COVID-19. Sequenced with the Oncomine TCR Beta short-read assay was DNA taken from cultured CD4+ T cells. TCRdb passed the PCR reads through MiXCR, listing each CDR3 protein once. Altogether approximately 13,000 distinct CDR3 sequences are present, 79% being singletons, with the ten largest covering roughly 27%. The CDR3 consists of 19 residues. V shed 2 bases and J 0 bases; nucleotides not matched to a gene: 8. Germline V gene data show CDR1 as MNHEY and CDR2 as SVGAGI. As concerns this clonotype: Its target is not known.

Sample treatment: roughly 10-day PBMC culture with coronavirus spike peptide pools or control peptides (ViraFEST assay). The TCR sequence derives from a human donor who had recovered from COVID-19. The rearrangement uses TRBV6-5 and TRBJ2-2; the match to TRBD2 covers 11 bases. Input material: CD4+ T cells from blood, cultured in vitro. The chain's CDR3 is CASSYRVSGRGSNTGELFF. CDR3 DNA sequence: TGTGCCAGCAGTTACAGGGTTAGCGGGAGGGGATCGAACACCGGGGAGCTGTTTTTT.